This TCR beta chain was sequenced during a study of CD8 T cells in Susac syndrome. The CDR3 totals 15 residues. J was trimmed by 5 bases and V by 0 bases; bases with no gene match: 7. Per germline, CDR1 GTSNPN and CDR2 SVGIG (reference sequence). RNA was extracted with the RNeasy kit, and a quantity of roughly 0.5 to 1 ug was reverse transcribed using random hexamers. The immunoSEQ assay covered 54 Vbeta and 13 Jbeta segments for CDR3. MiXCR, run by TCRdb on the immunoSEQ multiplex PCR reads, gives a single entry per CDR3 protein. The data show a few hundred thousand distinct CDR3 sequences, roughly 92% seen once. Sequencing of TCR beta drew on CD8+ and CD4+ T cells from blood. Treatment-naive patients with stable or active relapsing-remitting disease were the multiple sclerosis controls. TEMRA cells were enriched by FACS, and CD4+ and CD8+ T cells were negatively isolated.

This receptor was obtained from a human donor with multiple sclerosis. The sample comprised CD8+ T cells from PBMCs. The chain uses TRBV30 and TRBJ1-5, with TRBD1 matching over 7 bases. DNA for the CDR3: TGTGCCTGGAGTGTCGGCCAGGGGGGGGATCAGCCCCAGCATTTT. It specifies CAWSVGQGGDQPQHF.